A selection of T cell receptor beta chains follows, all from one sample in a study of OX40 agonist ivuxolimab in advanced cancers. The protocol was immunoSEQ multiplex PCR, while the TCRdb copy is restricted to in-frame clones and leaves out a portion. Here the sample spans approximately 58,000 clones, around 93% being singletons. The sequenced sample was CD4+ or CD8+ T cells sorted from blood, obtained in a trial of the OX40 agonist ivuxolimab. The receptors shown here come from an adult with an advanced solid tumor such as melanoma, head and neck, liver or kidney cancer. The CDR3 runs from the conserved cysteine through the conserved F or W. Fields, in order: D gene, V gene, clone size, CDR3 length, J gene, CDR3 DNA, CDR3 protein. The D gene is left open where the match is weak. Rows may omit the clone size; those that give it use once, few, many or a size class.

.	TRBV28	.	12	TRBJ1-1	TGTGCCAGCTGCACAATGAACACTGAAGCTTTCTTT	CASCTMNTEAFF
TRBD2	TRBV7-9	.	19	TRBJ2-3	TGTGCCAGCAGCTTCCACCGGCCACTAGCGGGAGGGCCAAGAGATACGCAGTATTTT	CASSFHRPLAGGPRDTQYF
TRBD2	TRBV19	once	21	TRBJ2-3	TGTGCCAGTAGTATCGGAGGGACTAGCGGGGCCACCTGGGGGAACACAGATACGCAGTATTTT	CASSIGGTSGATWGNTDTQYF
.	TRBV7-2	.	13	TRBJ1-1	TGTGCCAGCAGCGCCCGTCGGGGGACGGATGCTTTCTTT	CASSARRGTDAFF
TRBD2	TRBV7-9	.	17	TRBJ2-5	TGTGCCAGCAGCCCCGGGGTAGCGGGAGTTCTTGGGGAGACCCAGTACTTC	CASSPGVAGVLGETQYF
TRBD1	TRBV5-1	.	15	TRBJ2-5	TGCGCCAGCAGACTCCGGACAGGGGGCTCGGAGACCCAGTACTTC	CASRLRTGGSETQYF
TRBD2	TRBV7-2	once	12	TRBJ2-2	TGTGCCAGTCAGAGCGGGGTCGGGGAGCTGTTTTTT	CASQSGVGELFF
.	TRBV6-1	.	15	TRBJ2-6	TGTGCCAGCAAAGGCAGGGGGGCTGGGGCCAACGTCCTGACTTTC	CASKGRGAGANVLTF
.	TRBV7-9	.	14	TRBJ1-1	TGTGCCAGCAGCTTACAATCTAAAAACACTGAAGCTTTCTTT	CASSLQSKNTEAFF
TRBD1	TRBV6-1	.	14	TRBJ2-7	TGTGCCAGCAGTGAAGGTGTCAGGGGGCAAGAGCAGTACTTC	CASSEGVRGQEQYF
.	TRBV30	once	13	TRBJ1-4	TGTGCCTTCCAACCCGGGTATAATGAAAAACTGTTTTTT	CAFQPGYNEKLFF
TRBD2	TRBV27	.	16	TRBJ2-5	TGTGCCAGCAGTTTATTGGCGGGGGAGAGTAGAGAGACCCAGTACTTC	CASSLLAGESRETQYF
.	TRBV19	once	16	TRBJ2-2	TGTGCCAGTAGTATAGGCGTGGGACCGGTCACCGGGGAGCTGTTTTTT	CASSIGVGPVTGELFF
TRBD1	TRBV10-3	.	13	TRBJ2-7	TGTGCCATCAGACAGGGGTTGTCCTACGAGCAGTACTTC	CAIRQGLSYEQYF
TRBD2	TRBV2	.	15	TRBJ2-7	TGTGCCAGCAGACCTACTAGCGGGAATTACTACGAGCAGTACTTC	CASRPTSGNYYEQYF
.	TRBV10-3	.	12	TRBJ2-2	TGTGCCATCCGGCCTAACACCGGGGAGCTGTTTTTT	CAIRPNTGELFF
.	TRBV6-5	.	16	TRBJ1-3	TGTGCCAGCAGTTACTCGAACAGACTCTCTGGAAACACCATATATTTT	CASSYSNRLSGNTIYF
TRBD1	TRBV19	.	17	TRBJ2-2	TGTGCCAGTATGCCGGGACAGGTTTCTACGAACACCGGGGAGCTGTTTTTT	CASMPGQVSTNTGELFF
.	TRBV5-4	once	16	TRBJ2-7	TGTGCCAGCAGCTTGGGTGGCGGGGAGAGCTCCTACGAGCAGTACTTC	CASSLGGGESSYEQYF
.	TRBV29-1	.	13	TRBJ2-1	TGCAGCGTTGAAGGACTAGGGGGCGATGAGCAGTTCTTC	CSVEGLGGDEQFF
.	TRBV7-2	.	15	TRBJ1-5	TGTGCCAGCAGCTTAGGGCAGAATAGCAATCAGCCCCAGCATTTT	CASSLGQNSNQPQHF
.	TRBV11-2	.	14	TRBJ2-5	TGTGCCAGCAGCTTACAGGAAAGTCTATGGACCCAGTACTTC	CASSLQESLWTQYF
.	TRBV5-4	once	15	TRBJ1-4	TGTGCCAGCAGCTCACCAGGGAGAGGTCGGGAAAAACTGTTTTTT	CASSSPGRGREKLFF
TRBD2	TRBV7-2	once	18	TRBJ2-3	TGTGCCAGCAGCTCCACCGGGACTAGCAAAACTAGCACAGATACGCAGTATTTT	CASSSTGTSKTSTDTQYF
.	TRBV11-2	.	13	TRBJ1-1	TGTGCCAGCAGCCGAGTCGGGTACACTGAAGCTTTCTTT	CASSRVGYTEAFF
TRBD1	TRBV5-1	.	14	TRBJ2-7	TGCGCCAGCAGCTCGGGACAGGGTCCCTACGAGCAGTACTTC	CASSSGQGPYEQYF